These 9 T cell receptor beta chains share one sample of origin, sequenced in a study of T cells in Graves' hyperthyroidism and ophthalmopathy. It was RNA transcripts that yielded the amplified TCR beta CDR3 regions. RT-PCR in the first round (using the HTBI primer set) targeted the TCR CDR3. TCRdb processed the multiplex PCR reads anew with MiXCR; each CDR3 protein has one entry. The sample has approximately 600,000 distinct CDR3 sequences; roughly 14% are singletons. The sample consisted of blood. The receptors were gathered from a woman aged 40 to 50 with Graves' ophthalmopathy.

At least ten counts were recorded for this clonotype. The V and J genes are TRBV6-9 and TRBJ2-7; TRBD2 matches 8 bases. The CDR3 contains 17 residues. The germline CDR1 and CDR2 sequences are MNHGY and SVAAGI. With V trimmed by 4 bases and J by 0 bases, 11 bases remained unmatched. The CDR3 sequence: CASSFPRLACISYEQYF. DNA for the CDR3: TGTGCCAGCAGTTTCCCGCGACTAGCGTGTATCTCCTACGAGCAGTACTTC.

This clonotype was found many times. This sequence joins TRBV6-1 and TRBJ2-7; the match to TRBD2 covers 8 bases. The CDR3 has 16 residues. Trimming at V came to 6 bases and at J to 6 bases, leaving 16 bases not matched to a gene. CDR1 and CDR2 from the germline V gene are MNHNS and SASEGT. The CDR3 DNA is TGTGCCAGCAGCCCAACCTCCGGGACTAGAGAGATCGAGCAGTACTTC. Encoded protein: CASSPTSGTREIEQYF.

The genes are TRBV7-9 and TRBJ1-1; tentatively, D is TRBD1 (5 bases). V was clipped by 6 bases and J by 4 bases, with 15 bases between them. Germline V gene lookup returns CDR1 SEHNR and CDR2 FQNEAQ (reference sequence). This CDR3 has 14 residues. CDR3 protein: CASRVGLQGTEAFF. DNA of the CDR3: TGTGCCAGCAGGGTCGGACTTCAGGGCACTGAAGCTTTCTTT.

The chain has TRBV4-2 and TRBJ1-1, with D uncertain. CDR1 is LGHNA and CDR2 is YNFKEQ in the germline V gene. Deletions cut 6 bases from V and 2 bases from J, with 16 bases between. The CDR3 is 15 amino acids. CDR3 bases: TGTGCCAGCAGTTCGACGACCGGCAAAAACACTGAAGCTTTCTTT. Residues: CASSSTTGKNTEAFF.

This clonotype was seen repeatedly, ten times or more. The V call is TRBV20-1, the J call TRBJ2-7; 8 nucleotides line up with TRBD1. The CDR3 has 13 amino acids. Germline CDR1 is DFQATT and CDR2 is SNEGSKA (reference sequence). The trim removed 6 bases at V and 0 bases at J, leaving 4 bases unmatched. CDR3 bases: TGCAGTGCGGGGACAGGAAACTCCTACGAGCAGTACTTC. Translation: CSAGTGNSYEQYF.

This clonotype was observed many times. The chain employs TRBV2 and TRBJ2-2; D could derive from TRBD1 or TRBD2 (5 bases each). The CDR3 is 13 amino acids. Trimming pared 3 bases from V and 5 bases from J, leaving 7 bases between. CDR1 is SNHLY and CDR2 is FYNNEI in the germline V gene. CDR3: CASSEGVTGELFF. Here the CDR3 DNA reads TGTGCCAGCAGTGAGGGGGTTACCGGGGAGCTGTTTTTT.

This clonotype was detected many times. The DNA is left out, because the CDR3 cannot be placed on it with certainty; the CDR3 is given as TCRdb lists it. The chain combines TRBV28 with TRBJ2-7; the tabulated D call, TRBD1, remains unverified against the DNA. The CDR3 spans 14 amino acids, including both terminal residues. Germline lookup yields CDR1 MDHEN and CDR2 SYDVKM. CDR3 loop: CASSTSGHFYEQYF.

The table lists this clonotype with many counts. The V call is TRBV12-3 or TRBV12-4, the J call TRBJ1-1; 8 nucleotides match TRBD1. This CDR3 contains 16 residues. The J segment lost 4 bases and the V segment lost 4 bases, leaving 11 bases of the junction unmatched. The CDR3, as DNA: TGTGCCAGCAGTTCCCGGGACAGGTTGTTCGGCACTGAAGCTTTCTTT. Translation gives CASSSRDRLFGTEAFF.

This clonotype has at least ten counts. The chain has TRBV4-2 and TRBJ2-7; 9 nucleotides agree with TRBD2. CDR3 length: 16 amino acids. Germline V gene data show CDR1 as LGHNA and CDR2 as YNFKEQ. V shed 4 bases, J shed 3 bases, and the junction held 10 bases outside the gene matches. CDR3 region: CASSRETSGAFYEQYF. In nucleotides, the CDR3 is TGTGCCAGCAGCCGAGAGACTAGCGGCGCATTCTACGAGCAGTACTTC.